This T cell receptor (beta chain) was sequenced during a study of early T cells in non-severe SARS-CoV-2 infection. The overall study: Chains from this unsorted whole-blood bulk RNA could not be paired.

V lost 5 bases to trimming and J lost 12 bases; unmatched junction nucleotides: 9. The CDR3 runs 12 residues. CDR1 is SEHNR, CDR2 FQNEAQ, per germline (reference sequence). General study findings and limits: The matching step, a VDJdb search, favored anti-spike CD8 responses and missed private and CD4 specificities.

Molecules of cDNA were individually given unique molecular identifiers that were attached to them. TCRdb re-called the 5' RACE reads with MiXCR, one entry per CDR3 protein. The data contain tens of thousands of distinct CDR3 sequences, 15% of them singletons. This clonotype showed up just a few times. The antigen is undetermined. The sample was whole blood. This clonotype was obtained from an adult who was a healthcare worker with PCR-confirmed SARS-CoV-2 infection or an uninfected control (not recorded which). This chain joins TRBV7-9 and TRBJ1-1; 7 positions match TRBD1. CDR3 bases: TGTGCCAGCAGCCCGCAAGGACAGGAGACTTTCTTT. This translates into CASSPQGQETFF.